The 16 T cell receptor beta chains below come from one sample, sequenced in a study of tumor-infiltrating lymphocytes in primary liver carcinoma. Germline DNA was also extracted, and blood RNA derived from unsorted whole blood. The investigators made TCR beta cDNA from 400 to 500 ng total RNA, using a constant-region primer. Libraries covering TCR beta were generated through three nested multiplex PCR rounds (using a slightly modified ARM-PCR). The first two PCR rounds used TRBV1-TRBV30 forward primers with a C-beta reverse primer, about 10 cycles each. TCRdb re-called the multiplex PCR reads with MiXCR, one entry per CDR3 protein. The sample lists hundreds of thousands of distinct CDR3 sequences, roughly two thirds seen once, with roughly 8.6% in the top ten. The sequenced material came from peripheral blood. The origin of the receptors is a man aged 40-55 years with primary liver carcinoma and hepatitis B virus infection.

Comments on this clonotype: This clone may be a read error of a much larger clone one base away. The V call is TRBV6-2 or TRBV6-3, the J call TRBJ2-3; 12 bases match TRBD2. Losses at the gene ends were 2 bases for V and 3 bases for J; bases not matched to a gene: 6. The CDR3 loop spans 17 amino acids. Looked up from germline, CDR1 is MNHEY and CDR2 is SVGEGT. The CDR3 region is CASSYMKTSGSTDTQYF. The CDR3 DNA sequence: TGTGCCAGCAGTTACATGAAGACTAGCGGGAGTACAGATACGCAGTATTTT.

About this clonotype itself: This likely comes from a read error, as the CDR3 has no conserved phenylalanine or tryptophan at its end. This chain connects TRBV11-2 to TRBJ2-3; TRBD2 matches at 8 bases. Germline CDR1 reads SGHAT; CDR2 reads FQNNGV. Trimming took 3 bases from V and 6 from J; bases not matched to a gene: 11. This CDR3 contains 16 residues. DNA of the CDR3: TGTGCCAGCAGCTTGGGTCAAACGGGAGGGCGGGATACGCAGTATATT. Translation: CASSLGQTGGRDTQYI.

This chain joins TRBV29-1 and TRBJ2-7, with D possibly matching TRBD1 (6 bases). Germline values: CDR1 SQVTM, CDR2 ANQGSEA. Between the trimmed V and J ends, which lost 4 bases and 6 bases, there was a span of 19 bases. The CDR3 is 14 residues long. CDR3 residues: CSVGQGRSRGEQYF. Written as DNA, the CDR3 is TGCAGCGTTGGGCAGGGGAGATCAAGGGGCGAGCAGTACTTC.

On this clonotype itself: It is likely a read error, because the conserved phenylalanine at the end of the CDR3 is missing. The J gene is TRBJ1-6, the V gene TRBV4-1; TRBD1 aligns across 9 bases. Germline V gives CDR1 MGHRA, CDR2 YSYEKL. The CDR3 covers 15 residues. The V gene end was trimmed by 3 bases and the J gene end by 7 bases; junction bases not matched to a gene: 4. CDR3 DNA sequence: TGCGCCAGCAGCCAGGGGGGACAGGGAAATTCACCCCTCCACTCT. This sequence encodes CASSQGGQGNSPLHS.

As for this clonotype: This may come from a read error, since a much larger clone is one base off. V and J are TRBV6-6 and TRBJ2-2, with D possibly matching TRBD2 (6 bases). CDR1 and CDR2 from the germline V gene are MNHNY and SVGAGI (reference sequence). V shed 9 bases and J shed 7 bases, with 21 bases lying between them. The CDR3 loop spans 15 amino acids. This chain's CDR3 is CARSRRGGSNGELFF. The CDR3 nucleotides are TGTGCCAGAAGCCGACGGGGAGGTTCTAACGGGGAGCTGTTTTTT.

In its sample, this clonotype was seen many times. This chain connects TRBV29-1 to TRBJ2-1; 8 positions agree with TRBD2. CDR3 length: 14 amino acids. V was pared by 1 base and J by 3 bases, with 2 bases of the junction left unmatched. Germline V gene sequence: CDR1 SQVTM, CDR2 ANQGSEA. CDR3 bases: TGCAGCGTTGAAGGTCTAGCGGGCTACAATGAGCAGTTCTTC. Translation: CSVEGLAGYNEQFF.

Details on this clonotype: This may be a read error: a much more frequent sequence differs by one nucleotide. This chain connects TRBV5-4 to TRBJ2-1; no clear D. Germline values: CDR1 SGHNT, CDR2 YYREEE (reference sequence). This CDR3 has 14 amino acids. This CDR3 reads CASSPRARTNGQFF. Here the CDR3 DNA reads TGTGCCAGCAGCCCCCGGGCCCGCACGAATGGGCAGTTCTTC.

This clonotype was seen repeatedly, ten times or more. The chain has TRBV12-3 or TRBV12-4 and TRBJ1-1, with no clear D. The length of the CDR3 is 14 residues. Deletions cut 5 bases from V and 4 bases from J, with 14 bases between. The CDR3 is CASSLGLRSTEAFF. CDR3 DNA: TGTGCCAGCAGTCTGGGCCTCCGGAGCACTGAAGCTTTCTTT.

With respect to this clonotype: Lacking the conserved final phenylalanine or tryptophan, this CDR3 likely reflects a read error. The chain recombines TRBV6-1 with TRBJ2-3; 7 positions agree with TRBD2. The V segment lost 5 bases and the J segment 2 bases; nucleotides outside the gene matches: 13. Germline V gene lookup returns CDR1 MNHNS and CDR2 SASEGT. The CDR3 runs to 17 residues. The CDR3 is CASSSQTSTESTDTQYS. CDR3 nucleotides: TGTGCCAGCAGTTCGCAGACTAGCACTGAATCCACAGATACGCAGTATTCT.

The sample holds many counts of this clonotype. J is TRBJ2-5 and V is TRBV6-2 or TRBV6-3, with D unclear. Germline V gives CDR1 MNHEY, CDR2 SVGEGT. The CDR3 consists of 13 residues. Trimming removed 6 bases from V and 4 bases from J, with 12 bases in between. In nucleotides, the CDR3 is TGTGCCAGCAGCCAACCCCCGGGAGAGACCCAGTACTTC. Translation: CASSQPPGETQYF.

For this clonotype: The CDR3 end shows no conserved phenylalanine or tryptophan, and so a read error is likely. CDR3 nucleotide sequence: TGTACCGGGCCTGGGAGGGAAACGGATACGCAGTATTCT. It specifies CTGPGRETDTQYS. The chain employs TRBV11-2 and TRBJ2-3; TRBD2 matches 7 bases. Germline V CDR1 and CDR2: SGHAT, FQNNGV. The CDR3 runs to 13 residues.

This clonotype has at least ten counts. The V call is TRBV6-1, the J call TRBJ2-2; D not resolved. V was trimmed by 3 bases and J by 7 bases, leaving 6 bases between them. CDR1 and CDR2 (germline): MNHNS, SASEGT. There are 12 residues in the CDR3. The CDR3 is CASSDNFGELFF. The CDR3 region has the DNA TGTGCCAGCAGTGATAATTTCGGGGAGCTGTTTTTT.

CDR3 in DNA: TGTGTCGGCAGCCCCGGACAGGGCCGAGTGGGGACCACTGAAGCTTTCTTT. Translating gives CVGSPGQGRVGTTEAFF. The chain recombines TRBV11-3 with TRBJ1-1; 8 bases map to TRBD1. The V gene's germline CDR1 is SGHNT and CDR2 YENEEA. The CDR3 has 17 residues. Drawing the rest from reference TRBV11-3 and TRBJ1-1, the complete variable domain is EAGVVQSPRYKIIEKKQPVAFWCNPISGHNTLYWYLQNLGQGPELLIRYENEEAVDDSQLPKDRFSAERLKGVDSTLKIQPAELGDSAVYLCVGSPGQGRVGTTEAFFGQGTRLTVV.

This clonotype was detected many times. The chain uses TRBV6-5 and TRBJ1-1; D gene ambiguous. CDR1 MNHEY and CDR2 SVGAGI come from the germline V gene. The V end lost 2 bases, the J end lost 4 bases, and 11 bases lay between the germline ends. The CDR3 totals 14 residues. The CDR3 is CASSYLREITEAFF. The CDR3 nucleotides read TGTGCCAGCAGTTACCTCCGAGAGATCACTGAAGCTTTCTTT.

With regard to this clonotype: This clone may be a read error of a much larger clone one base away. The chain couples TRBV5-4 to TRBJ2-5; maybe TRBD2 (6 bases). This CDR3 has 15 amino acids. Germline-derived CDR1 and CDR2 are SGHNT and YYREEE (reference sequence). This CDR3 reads CASSLESGREEAQYF. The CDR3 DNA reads TGTGCCAGCAGCTTGGAAAGCGGGCGAGAAGAGGCCCAGTACTTC.

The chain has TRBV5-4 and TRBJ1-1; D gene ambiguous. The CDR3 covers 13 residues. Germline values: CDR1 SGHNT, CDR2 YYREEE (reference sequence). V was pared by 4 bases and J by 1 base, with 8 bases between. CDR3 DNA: TGTGCCAGCAGCCTCAGTAAGAACACTGAAGCTTTCTTT. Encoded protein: CASSLSKNTEAFF.